This T cell receptor beta chain is drawn from a study of CD8+CD57+ T cells in acquired aplastic anemia. Overall study context: Sorted CD4+ and CD8+ cells yielded roughly 3 ug of DNA on average.

Trimming took 4 bases from V and 5 from J, leaving 16 bases between them. CDR1 is SGHNT and CDR2 is YYREEE in the germline V gene (reference sequence). The CDR3 extends over 14 amino acids. Using genomic DNA as the template, TCR beta VDJ and CDR3 profiling was carried out. TCRdb re-analysed the reads in MiXCR, keeping a single row per CDR3 protein. The repertoire holds 150,000 or so distinct CDR3 sequences, with 55% to 75% as singletons. Regarding the study as a whole: Both patients and controls carried the same twenty-nine CD8+ CDR3 sequences.

In regard to this clonotype: As yet, its antigen is unknown.

The chain uses TRBV5-4 and TRBJ2-7, with D perhaps matching TRBD1 (6 bases). This TCR derives from a human donor in good health. The specimen was sorted CD4+, CD8+, or CD8+CD57+ T cells (not recorded which) from PBMCs. The CDR3 DNA follows: TGTGCCAGCAGCCAGAGAAACAGGGTTCACGAGCAGTACTTC. Translated, it gives CASSQRNRVHEQYF.